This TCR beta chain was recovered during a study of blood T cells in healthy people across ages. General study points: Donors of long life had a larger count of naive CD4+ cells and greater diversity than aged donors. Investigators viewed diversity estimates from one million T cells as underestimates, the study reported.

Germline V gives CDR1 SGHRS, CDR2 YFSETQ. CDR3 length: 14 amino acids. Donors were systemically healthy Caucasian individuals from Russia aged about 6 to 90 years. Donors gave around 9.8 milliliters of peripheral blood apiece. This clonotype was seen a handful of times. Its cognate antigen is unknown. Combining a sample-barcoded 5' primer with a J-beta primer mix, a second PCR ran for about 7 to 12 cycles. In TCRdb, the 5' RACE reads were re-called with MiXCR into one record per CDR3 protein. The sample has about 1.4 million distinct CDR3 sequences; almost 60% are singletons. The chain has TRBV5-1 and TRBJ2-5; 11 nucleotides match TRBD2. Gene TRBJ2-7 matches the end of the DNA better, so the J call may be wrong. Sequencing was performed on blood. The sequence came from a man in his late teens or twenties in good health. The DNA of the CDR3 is TGCGCCAGCAGCTTTAGCGGGGGGGCATCCGAGCAGTACTTC. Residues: CASSFSGGASEQYF.